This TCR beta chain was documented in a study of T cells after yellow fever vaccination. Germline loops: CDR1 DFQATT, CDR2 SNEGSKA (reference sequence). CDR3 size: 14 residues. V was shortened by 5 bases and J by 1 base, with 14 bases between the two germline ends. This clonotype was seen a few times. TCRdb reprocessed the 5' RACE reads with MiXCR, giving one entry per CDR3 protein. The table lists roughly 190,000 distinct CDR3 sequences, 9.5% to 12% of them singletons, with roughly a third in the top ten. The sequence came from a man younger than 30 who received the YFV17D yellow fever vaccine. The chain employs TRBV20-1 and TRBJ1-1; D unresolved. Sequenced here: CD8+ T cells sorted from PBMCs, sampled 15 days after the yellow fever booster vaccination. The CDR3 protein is CSAPPRLGNTEAFF. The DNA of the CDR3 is TGCAGTGCTCCCCCCAGGTTGGGGAACACTGAAGCTTTCTTT.